The 27 T cell receptor beta chains below come from one sample, sequenced in a study of T cell responses to AZD1222 COVID-19 vaccine. Clones were read by immunoSEQ multiplex PCR, and TCRdb kept only the in-frame ones, dropping some. This table holds about 160,000 clones, around 90% found once. Source: peripheral blood, taken on day 0 of AZD1222 vaccination. The receptors come from an adult in good health.

V gene TRBV6-5 combines with J gene TRBJ2-7; TRBD1 or TRBD2 may be the D gene (5 bases each). Between the trimmed V and J ends, which lost 0 bases and 5 bases, there was a span of 17 bases. CDR3 length: 16 residues. Germline V gene data show CDR1 as MNHEY and CDR2 as SVGAGI. The DNA of the CDR3 is TGTGCCAGCAGTTACTCGCTAGGGACGGTAGGGAACGAGCAGTACTTC. It specifies CASSYSLGTVGNEQYF.

The chain links TRBV6-2 or TRBV6-3 to TRBJ2-7, with 9 bases matching TRBD1. V gave up 4 bases and J gave up 5 bases; unmatched junction bases: 6. The CDR3 totals 14 residues. Germline V gives CDR1 MNHEY, CDR2 SVGEGT. The CDR3 DNA reads TGTGCCAGCAGTTGGCGGACAGGGGTGGACGAGCAGTACTTC. Translating it yields CASSWRTGVDEQYF.

The DNA of the CDR3 is TGTGCCAGCAGCTTAGCTTGGGGGGGAGAGGGAACTGAAGCTTTCTTT. Protein sequence: CASSLAWGGEGTEAFF. The chain carries TRBV7-2 and TRBJ1-1, with D possibly matching TRBD1 (5 bases). CDR1 is SGHTA and CDR2 is FQGNSA in the germline V gene. The V gene lost 0 bases and the J gene lost 5 bases, with 16 bases spanning the gap. This CDR3 spans 16 amino acids.

This clone was observed once. The DNA of the CDR3 is TGTGCCAGCAGCAGAGGGGGGTTAGCTAACTATGGCTACACCTTC. This translates into CASSRGGLANYGYTF. The J gene is TRBJ1-2, the V gene TRBV3-1 (or the pseudogene TRBV3-2), with a possible D match to TRBD1 (6 bases). Trimming took 5 bases from V and 0 from J, leaving 13 bases between them. The CDR3 is 15 residues long. Germline assignment: CDR1 LGHDT and CDR2 YNNKEL (reference sequence).

V is TRBV13 and J is TRBJ2-1, with 7 bases lining up with TRBD2. J lost 10 bases, V lost 3 bases, and 9 bases had no gene match. This CDR3 is 14 amino acids long. Germline CDR1 reads PRHDT; CDR2 reads FYEKMQ (reference sequence). CDR3 amino acids: CASSFGDVGGEQFF. As DNA, the CDR3 is TGTGCCAGCAGCTTTGGGGACGTCGGGGGGGAGCAGTTCTTC.

This chain connects TRBV4-3 to TRBJ1-1; 9 bases fit TRBD1. The V and J ends lost 8 bases and 0 bases, in that order; junction bases with no gene match: 7. This CDR3 region has 15 residues. Germline CDR1 is LGHNA and CDR2 is YSLEER. CDR3 DNA: TGCGCCAGCCGCACAGGGGGCCACATGAACACTGAAGCTTTCTTT. Protein sequence: CASRTGGHMNTEAFF.

This chain joins TRBV19 and TRBJ1-2; D is uncertain. This CDR3 comprises 15 residues. V lost 1 base and J 0 bases, leaving 9 bases between the germline ends. Germline V gene sequence: CDR1 LNHDA, CDR2 SQIVND (reference sequence). The CDR3 DNA is TGTGCCAGTAGTATAGGGGTCGGATCTAACTATGGCTACACCTTC. Translated: CASSIGVGSNYGYTF.

The V and J genes are TRBV27 and TRBJ1-2; D is undetermined. Germline V gene data show CDR1 as MNHEY and CDR2 as SMNVEV (reference sequence). Deletions cut 5 bases from V and 4 bases from J, with 11 bases between. The CDR3 runs to 13 residues. CDR3 coding DNA: TGTGCCAGCAGTCCAAACAGACTCTATGGCTACACCTTC. Amino acid sequence: CASSPNRLYGYTF.

The chain has TRBV7-2 and TRBJ1-6, with D tentatively TRBD1 (5 bases). The germline V and J ends were trimmed by 1 base and 7 bases, with 14 bases remaining between them. The CDR3 spans 16 residues. Germline CDR1 is SGHTA and CDR2 is FQGNSA. CDR3 bases: TGTGCCAGCAGCTTAGGGGTGGGGCAGAGAAATTCACCCCTCCACTTT. Its protein product is CASSLGVGQRNSPLHF.

The chain uses TRBV25-1 and TRBJ1-5; D gene uncertain. V shed 3 bases and J shed 0 bases, with 3 bases lying between them. This CDR3 comprises 13 residues. Germline V gene sequence: CDR1 MGHDK, CDR2 SYGVNS. CDR3 nucleotide sequence: TGTGCCAGCAGTGATAATAGCAATCAGCCCCAGCATTTT. It specifies CASSDNSNQPQHF.

V is TRBV4-2 and J is TRBJ1-1; D ambiguous. There are 15 residues in the CDR3. Looked up from germline, CDR1 is LGHNA and CDR2 is YNFKEQ. V was clipped by 0 bases and J by 1 base, with 9 bases between them. CDR3 bases: TGTGCCAGCAGCCAAGAATCTAAGGGGAACACTGAAGCTTTCTTT. This codes for CASSQESKGNTEAFF.

The chain has TRBV18 and TRBJ2-1; 12 positions match TRBD2. CDR3 length: 15 residues. Germline V gene data show CDR1 as KGHSH and CDR2 as LQKENI. V shed 3 bases, J shed 8 bases, and the junction held 5 bases outside the gene matches. CDR3 nucleotides: TGTGCCAGCTCACCGTCTAGCGGGGGGGCTTATGAGCAGTTCTTC. It specifies CASSPSSGGAYEQFF.

This chain links TRBV27 with TRBJ1-6; weak D call: TRBD1 (6 bases). The germline V gene encodes CDR1 MNHEY and CDR2 SMNVEV (reference sequence). The V gene lost 8 bases and the J gene lost 11 bases, with 19 bases spanning the gap. The CDR3 contains 14 residues. CDR3 bases: TGTGCCAGCGGGCGAACAGGGTTTGGAACACCCCTCCACTTT. This translates into CASGRTGFGTPLHF.

The chain joins TRBV7-8 to TRBJ2-7, with 9 bases lining up with TRBD1. Germline-derived CDR1 and CDR2 are SGHVS and FQNEAQ. Losses at the gene ends were 5 bases for V and 3 bases for J; bases not matched to a gene: 8. The CDR3 loop spans 15 amino acids. CDR3 amino acids: CASSVTGTGNYEQYF. For the CDR3, the DNA is TGTGCCAGCAGCGTTACCGGGACAGGGAACTACGAGCAGTACTTC.

The V and J genes are TRBV7-2 and TRBJ2-3; the D gene is possibly TRBD2 (5 bases). CDR3 length: 14 residues. CDR1 and CDR2 (germline): SGHTA, FQGNSA. V gave up 5 bases and J gave up 2 bases, with 11 bases separating them. The CDR3 is CASSPGLATDTQYF. CDR3 bases: TGTGCCAGCAGCCCCGGGCTAGCCACAGATACGCAGTATTTT.

This clone occurred once. The chain is built from TRBV19 and TRBJ1-1, with 7 bases matching TRBD1. Trimming removed 9 bases from V and 6 bases from J; junction bases left unmatched: 13. Germline CDR1 and CDR2: LNHDA and SQIVND (reference sequence). The CDR3 covers 14 residues. The CDR3 DNA reads as TGTGCCAGAAATTTGGGACAGATATATCCTGAAGCTTTCTTT. Amino acids: CARNLGQIYPEAFF.

This clone was observed a single time. The CDR3 protein is CATSIGQANQPQHF. CDR3 coding DNA: TGTGCCACCAGCATTGGACAGGCTAATCAGCCCCAGCATTTT. The chain recombines TRBV15 with TRBJ1-5; 7 nucleotides agree with TRBD1. Per the germline V gene, CDR1 is LNHNV and CDR2 is YYDKDF (reference sequence). There are 14 residues in the CDR3. The V segment lost 4 bases and the J segment 4 bases; nucleotides outside the gene matches: 4.

The chain joins TRBV11-2 to TRBJ2-1; 8 nucleotides align to TRBD2. Trimming at V came to 4 bases and at J to 14 bases, leaving 10 bases not matched to a gene. This CDR3 is built from 13 residues. Germline V gene lookup returns CDR1 SGHAT and CDR2 FQNNGV. The CDR3 loop is CASSSGLGREEFF. The CDR3 region has the DNA TGTGCCAGCAGCTCAGGGCTGGGGCGGGAGGAGTTCTTC. Supplemented by reference TRBV11-2 and TRBJ2-1, the full variable domain reads EAGVAQSPRYKIIEKRQSVAFWCNPISGHATLYWYQQILGQGPKLLIQFQNNGVVDDSQLPKDRFSAERLKGVDSTLKIQPAKLEDSAVYLCASSSGLGREEFFGPGTRLTVL.

In its sample, this clone was seen once. The V gene is TRBV7-8, the J gene TRBJ2-1, with 8 bases lining up with TRBD2. Losses at the gene ends were 3 bases for V and 7 bases for J; bases not matched to a gene: 5. This CDR3 is 14 amino acids long. Germline V gives CDR1 SGHVS, CDR2 FQNEAQ. DNA of the CDR3: TGTGCCAGCAGCTTTCCTAGCGGGCTTAATGAGCAGTTCTTC. Its translation: CASSFPSGLNEQFF.

The V call is TRBV6-5, the J call TRBJ1-2; no clear D. The germline gives CDR1 MNHEY, CDR2 SVGAGI. Trimming removed 3 bases from V and 2 bases from J, with 10 bases in between. The CDR3 runs to 14 residues. In DNA form, the CDR3 reads TGTGCCAGCAGTTATGGTGGCAGAAACTATGGCTACACCTTC. It yields the protein CASSYGGRNYGYTF.

On this clone itself: Mismatch with germline at one junction end may stem from a read error. This sequence joins TRBV11-2 and TRBJ2-3; D not certain. The CDR3 loop spans 11 amino acids. Germline CDR1 and CDR2: SGHAT and FQNNGV. In nucleotides, the CDR3 is TGTGCCAGCAGCTTTGCCGGGCCCTGGGATTTT. Protein: CASSFAGPWDF.

The DNA for the CDR3 is TGCGCCAGCAGCCAAGAGGTAGGGTTTGACAATCAGCCCCAGCATTTT. The encoded protein is CASSQEVGFDNQPQHF. V usage is TRBV4-1 and J usage is TRBJ1-5; D is ambiguous. CDR3 length equals 16 residues. Trimming removed 0 bases from V and 3 bases from J, with 12 bases in between. Germline V lookup: CDR1 MGHRA, CDR2 YSYEKL.

This rearrangement joins TRBV3-1 (or the pseudogene TRBV3-2) to TRBJ1-2; D is unresolved. The V and J ends lost 5 bases and 5 bases respectively, with 12 bases between them. The V gene's germline CDR1 is LGHDT and CDR2 YNNKEL (reference sequence). This CDR3 region has 13 residues. The CDR3 DNA is TGTGCCAGCAGCGGAACGGACCTTTATGGCTACACCTTC. This encodes CASSGTDLYGYTF.

The chain carries TRBV2 and TRBJ2-1; 8 bases line up with TRBD1. V was clipped by 2 bases and J by 8 bases; unmatched bases: 11. This CDR3 contains 16 residues. Germline V gene lookup returns CDR1 SNHLY and CDR2 FYNNEI. In nucleotides, the CDR3 is TGTGCCAGCAGTGAAATCTGGACAGGGTCGGGAGATGAGCAGTTCTTC. Its protein product is CASSEIWTGSGDEQFF.

This clone was recorded once. V is TRBV27 and J is TRBJ1-4; D perhaps matches TRBD1 (5 bases). Trimming shortened V by 5 bases and J by 0 bases, and 10 bases separated the two germline ends. The V gene's germline CDR1 is MNHEY and CDR2 SMNVEV (reference sequence). There are 15 residues in the CDR3. The CDR3 loop reads CASSPGAATNEKLFF. The CDR3 DNA follows: TGTGCCAGCAGTCCCGGGGCCGCAACTAATGAAAAACTGTTTTTT.

The DNA of the CDR3 is TGTGCCAGTAGTATCCGGGGGCCCTTCTATGGCTACACCTTC. This codes for CASSIRGPFYGYTF. The chain recombines TRBV19 with TRBJ1-2, with D tentatively TRBD1 (6 bases). The CDR3 spans 14 residues. Germline V gene lookup returns CDR1 LNHDA and CDR2 SQIVND (reference sequence). V shed 3 bases and J shed 4 bases, with 12 bases lying between them.

This clone was seen only a few times. The chain employs TRBV7-9 and TRBJ1-2; no reliable D call. Germline V gene data show CDR1 as SEHNR and CDR2 as FQNEAQ (reference sequence). Trimming left V 1 base short and J 7 bases short, with 13 bases between. This CDR3 is built from 14 residues. The CDR3 bases are TGTGCCAGCAGCTTAGAAATCCCGTCCGGTGGCTACACCTTC. Translated: CASSLEIPSGGYTF.